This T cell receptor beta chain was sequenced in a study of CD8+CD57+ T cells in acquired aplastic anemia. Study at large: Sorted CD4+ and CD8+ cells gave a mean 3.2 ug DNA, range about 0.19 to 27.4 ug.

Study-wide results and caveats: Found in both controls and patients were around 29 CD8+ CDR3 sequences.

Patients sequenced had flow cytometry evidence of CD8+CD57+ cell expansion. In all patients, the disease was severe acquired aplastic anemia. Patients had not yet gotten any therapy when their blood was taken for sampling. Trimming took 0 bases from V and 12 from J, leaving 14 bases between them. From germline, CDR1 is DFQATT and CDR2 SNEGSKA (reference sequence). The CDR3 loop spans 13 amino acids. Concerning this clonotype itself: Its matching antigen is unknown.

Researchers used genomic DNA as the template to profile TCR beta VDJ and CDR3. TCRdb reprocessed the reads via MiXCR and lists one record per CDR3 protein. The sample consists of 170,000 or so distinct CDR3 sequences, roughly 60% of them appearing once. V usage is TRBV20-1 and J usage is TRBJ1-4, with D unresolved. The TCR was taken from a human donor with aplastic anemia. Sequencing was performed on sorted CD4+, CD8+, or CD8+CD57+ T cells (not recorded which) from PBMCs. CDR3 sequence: CSARDQLAGELFF. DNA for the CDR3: TGCAGTGCTAGAGATCAACTAGCGGGAGAACTGTTTTTT.